Listed here are 15 T cell receptor beta chains from one sample, sequenced in a study of T cell responses to AZD1222 COVID-19 vaccine. TCRdb's table, derived via immunoSEQ multiplex PCR, lists solely in-frame clones and lacks some. The table includes 120,000 or so clones, under 95% detected once. The sample was peripheral blood, taken on day 0 of AZD1222 vaccination. Receptors originate from an adult in good health.

About this clone: The junction does not match germline at one end; this may be a read error. The V gene is TRBV30, the J gene TRBJ1-1, with D possibly being TRBD1 (5 bases). Germline CDR1 GTSNPN, CDR2 SVGIG (reference sequence). The CDR3 is 14 amino acids. The CDR3 loop is CAWSQNRPNTKAFF. DNA of the CDR3: TGTGCCTGGAGTCAAAACAGGCCGAACACTAAAGCTTTCTTT.

V usage is TRBV2 and J usage is TRBJ1-3, with a tentative D call TRBD1 (6 bases). Germline-derived CDR1 and CDR2 are SNHLY and FYNNEI. Trimming cost V 6 bases and J 0 bases, with 9 bases left between them. This CDR3 has 14 amino acids. CDR3: CASRRGISGNTIYF. The CDR3 nucleotides are TGTGCCAGCAGGAGGGGGATCTCTGGAAACACCATATATTTT. Using reference TRBV2 and TRBJ1-3 for the parts outside the CDR3, the full variable domain is EPEVTQTPSHQVTQMGQEVILRCVPISNHLYFYWYRQILGQKVEFLVSFYNNEISEKSEIFDDQFSVERPDGSNFTLKIRSTKLEDSAMYFCASRRGISGNTIYFGEGSWLTVV.

This chain connects TRBV18 to TRBJ1-6; perhaps TRBD1 as D (5 bases). This CDR3 region has 15 residues. Between the trimmed V and J ends, which lost 2 bases and 0 bases, there was a span of 5 bases. The V gene's germline CDR1 is KGHSH and CDR2 LQKENI. The CDR3, as DNA: TGTGCCAGCTCACCAGACAGCTCCTATAATTCACCCCTCCACTTT. Translation gives CASSPDSSYNSPLHF. Variable domain in full (rest from reference TRBV18 and TRBJ1-6): NAGVMQNPRHLVRRRGQEARLRCSPMKGHSHVYWYRQLPEEGLKFMVYLQKENIIDESGMPKERFSAEFPKEGPSILRIQQVVRGDSAAYFCASSPDSSYNSPLHFGNGTRLTVT.

V is TRBV9 and J is TRBJ2-7; 7 bases agree with TRBD2. Trimming cost V 6 bases and J 6 bases; bases outside gene matches: 12. Germline-derived CDR1 and CDR2 are SGDLS and YYNGEE. The CDR3 consists of 14 residues. The CDR3 region has the DNA TGTGCCAGCACCCCTGGGAGGGGCATGGGCGAGCAGTACTTC. It encodes CASTPGRGMGEQYF.

This chain's CDR3 is CASSLLGANPYEQYF. The DNA for the CDR3 is TGTGCCAGCAGCTTATTGGGGGCCAACCCCTACGAGCAGTACTTC. The chain carries TRBV7-8 and TRBJ2-7; D is possibly TRBD1 (6 bases). CDR3 length: 15 amino acids. From germline, CDR1 is SGHVS and CDR2 FQNEAQ. V was shortened by 2 bases and J by 2 bases, with 13 bases between the two germline ends. The full variable domain, completed using reference TRBV7-8 and TRBJ2-7, is GAGVSQSPRYKVAKRGQDVALRCDPISGHVSLFWYQQALGQGPEFLTYFQNEAQLDKSGLPSDRFFAERPEGSVSTLKIQRTQQEDSAVYLCASSLLGANPYEQYFGPGTRLTVT.

The chain recombines TRBV10-2 with TRBJ2-3; 8 nucleotides align to TRBD2. J lost 0 bases, V lost 3 bases, and 5 bases had no gene match. The germline CDR1 and CDR2 sequences are WSHSY and SAAADI. The CDR3 extends over 16 amino acids. CDR3 residues: CASSEASGGSTDTQYF. The CDR3 region has the DNA TGCGCCAGCAGTGAAGCGAGCGGGGGCAGCACAGATACGCAGTATTTT.

The chain employs TRBV6-5 and TRBJ1-1, with D possibly being TRBD1 (6 bases). V lost 5 bases, J lost 4 bases, and 14 bases lay in between. This CDR3 has 14 amino acids. CDR1 and CDR2 from the germline V gene are MNHEY and SVGAGI. CDR3 DNA sequence: TGTGCCAGCAGTAACCACAGGGAGGTCACTGAAGCTTTCTTT. It translates to CASSNHREVTEAFF.

The rearrangement joins TRBV7-6 to TRBJ1-1; no clear D. CDR1 and CDR2 (germline): SGHVS, FNYEAQ. CDR3 length: 14 amino acids. Deletions cut 0 bases from V and 0 bases from J, with 5 bases between. The CDR3 DNA follows: TGTGCCAGCAGCTTAGCCCTCGTGAACACTGAAGCTTTCTTT. This sequence encodes CASSLALVNTEAFF.

As concerns this clone: The junction and the germline gene differ at one end; a read error may be behind it. V is TRBV6-1 and J is TRBJ2-7, with D maybe TRBD1 (5 bases). Germline values: CDR1 MNHNS, CDR2 SASEGT. This CDR3 has 12 amino acids. CDR3 in amino acids: CASIEGHYEQYF. The CDR3 DNA reads as TGTGCCAGCATTGAAGGACACTACGAGCAGTACTTC.

This rearrangement joins TRBV27 to TRBJ2-7; 8 nucleotides agree with TRBD1. With V trimmed by 1 base and J by 4 bases, 3 bases remained unmatched. The CDR3 consists of 14 residues. Germline V lookup: CDR1 MNHEY, CDR2 SMNVEV (reference sequence). CDR3 in amino acids: CASSLFGQGYEQYF. The DNA for the CDR3 is TGTGCCAGCAGTTTATTCGGACAGGGATACGAGCAGTACTTC.

The genes are TRBV6-5 and TRBJ1-1; no reliable D call. Germline V gene sequence: CDR1 MNHEY, CDR2 SVGAGI. The germline V and J ends were trimmed by 0 bases and 1 base, with 9 bases remaining between them. The CDR3 extends over 15 amino acids. The CDR3 loop is CASSYSPRGNTEAFF. CDR3 nucleotide sequence: TGTGCCAGCAGTTACTCGCCGCGGGGGAACACTGAAGCTTTCTTT.

V is TRBV18 and J is TRBJ1-3; TRBD1 is a possible D gene (5 bases). Germline CDR1 is KGHSH and CDR2 is LQKENI. Trimming removed 3 bases at V and 4 bases at J, with 16 bases between. This CDR3 spans 16 amino acids. CDR3 in amino acids: CASSPVGHSLGNTIYF. CDR3 in DNA: TGTGCCAGCTCACCGGTGGGGCACTCGCTCGGAAACACCATATATTTT. The full variable domain, in which reference TRBV18 and TRBJ1-3 provide the parts outside the CDR3, is NAGVMQNPRHLVRRRGQEARLRCSPMKGHSHVYWYRQLPEEGLKFMVYLQKENIIDESGMPKERFSAEFPKEGPSILRIQQVVRGDSAAYFCASSPVGHSLGNTIYFGEGSWLTVV.

The CDR3 nucleotides read TGTGCCAGCAGGACAGGTCTCGGGCCCCAGCATTTT. Its translation is CASRTGLGPQHF. The chain couples TRBV28 to TRBJ1-5; D might be TRBD1 (6 bases). V gave up 6 bases and J gave up 9 bases, with 12 bases separating them. The CDR3 totals 12 residues. Germline lookup yields CDR1 MDHEN and CDR2 SYDVKM. Based on the CDR3 plus reference TRBV28 and TRBJ1-5, the full variable domain is DVKVTQSSRYLVKRTGEKVFLECVQDMDHENMFWYRQDPGLGLRLIYFSYDVKMKEKGDIPEGYSVSREKKERFSLILESASTNQTSMYLCASRTGLGPQHFGDGTRLSIL.

This chain links TRBV14 with TRBJ2-1; 10 bases map to TRBD1. V was pared by 4 bases and J by 6 bases, with 6 bases of the junction left unmatched. The CDR3 extends over 15 amino acids. Looked up from germline, CDR1 is SGHDN and CDR2 is FVKESK. CDR3 region: CASSPRQGAGNEQFF. CDR3 DNA: TGTGCCAGCAGCCCTCGACAGGGGGCGGGCAATGAGCAGTTCTTC.

The chain is built from TRBV29-1 and TRBJ1-2; weak D call: TRBD1 (5 bases). Germline CDR1 is SQVTM and CDR2 is ANQGSEA. There are 15 residues in the CDR3. The V end was cut by 1 base, the J end by 4 bases, with 16 bases between. CDR3 sequence reads: CSVEVGDLNAYGYTF. CDR3 sequence (DNA): TGCAGCGTTGAAGTTGGGGACCTGAATGCCTATGGCTACACCTTC.